This T cell receptor (beta chain) stems from a study of CD8+CD57+ T cells in acquired aplastic anemia (dated by TCRdb to the late 2010s). In terms of the full investigation: Extracted DNA from sorted CD4+ and CD8+ cells averaged around 3.2 ug, ranging from roughly 0.2 to 30 ug. Mean read counts for healthy donor samples were roughly 10 million for CD4+ cells and around 11 million for CD8+ cells.

Concerning this clonotype itself: Its antigen is still unknown. Per-base qualities were not stored, and no clone one base away is much larger.

The study deep-sequenced TCR repertoires of sorted CD4+ and CD8+ blood T cells from severe aplastic anemia patients and healthy subjects. Ficoll-Paque density gradient centrifugation was used to isolate peripheral blood mononuclear cells. Before DNA extraction, CD4+ and CD8+ T cells were sorted by FACS or by magnetic beads. TCR beta VDJ combination and CDR3 sequence profiling used genomic DNA as the template. TCR repertoire sequencing was run on an Illumina HiSeq 2000. As for the authors' bioinformatics: TRBV/TRBJ rearrangement plots, CDR3 size and DJ length profiles, and Simpson's diversity index were used to evaluate the repertoires. The most abundant DNA sequence in the deep sequencing data was defined as the immunodominant clone. CDR3 amino acid sequences were checked for sharing across subjects and were also compared against the VDJdb database and published repertoires. The public reads were run again by TCRdb, first through fastp at Q25 and then through MiXCR, and only productive beta chains were kept. Rows merge per CDR3 protein into single entries with the most common DNA and genes. Here the V and J calls rest on TCRdb's processing, not on the authors' analysis. A total of about 190,000 distinct CDR3 sequences appear in this sample, about 53% of them only once. About 17% of the sample is held by the ten biggest clonotypes.

Trimming accounts for 5 bases at V and 2 bases at J, while the number of junction bases matched to no gene is 9. The germline V gene gives CDR1 as KGHDR and CDR2 as SFDVKD. The CDR3 spans 16 residues, from the cysteine through the phenylalanine. The sequence is cut down to CDR3 DNA, 48 bases in frame from base 1. Overall study results and their limits: Roughly 30 CD8+ CDR3 sequences were found to be shared between patients and controls, but these sequences appeared to be highly expressed in patients and within the immunodominant clones of the patients. No significant difference in CD8+ Simpson's diversity was found between patients and healthy controls (P=0.060).

The chain uses TRBV24-1 and TRBJ2-3, with 7 central nucleotides matching TRBD2. The sample consisted of sorted CD4+, CD8+, or CD8+CD57+ T cells (not recorded which) from PBMCs. This clonotype was obtained from a human donor in good health, serving as a control. The CDR3 amino acid sequence is: CATSAGLAVITDTQYF. The DNA is as follows: TGTGCCACCAGTGCAGGGCTAGCGGTTATCACAGATACGCAGTATTTT.